The clone carrying this TCR beta chain was counted only a few times. V lost 5 bases to trimming and J lost 11 bases, with 12 bases between them. This CDR3 has 12 residues. TCRdb recomputed calls from the 5' RACE reads with MiXCR, one row per CDR3 protein. The sample yields 600,000 to 850,000 distinct CDR3 sequences, 15% to 20% seen once. The entry originates in a study of identical twins. These same data were also listed under a study on T cells expressing NK-cell markers.

The sequenced sample consisted of PBMCs. This sequence was found in a woman aged 18-29 years in good health. The chain links TRBV12-3 or TRBV12-4 to TRBJ1-4; D is perhaps TRBD1 (5 bases). This CDR3 is CASSPSGSKLFF. In nucleotides, the CDR3 is TGTGCCAGCAGTCCCTCAGGGAGCAAACTGTTTTTT.